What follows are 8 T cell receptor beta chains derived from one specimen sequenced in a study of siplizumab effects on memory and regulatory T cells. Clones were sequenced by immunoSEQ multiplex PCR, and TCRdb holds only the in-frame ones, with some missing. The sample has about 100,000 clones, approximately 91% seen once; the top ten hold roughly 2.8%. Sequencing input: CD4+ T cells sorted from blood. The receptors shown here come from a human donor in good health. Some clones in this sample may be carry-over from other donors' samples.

Here the CDR3 DNA reads TGTGCCAGCAACCTACTAGCGGGGTTCACAGATACGCAGTATTTT. Translating it yields CASNLLAGFTDTQYF. The gene calls are TRBV2 and TRBJ2-3, with TRBD2 identical over 10 bases. V was pared by 7 bases and J by 2 bases, with 6 bases of the junction left unmatched. This CDR3 spans 15 amino acids. The germline V gene has CDR1 SNHLY and CDR2 FYNNEI. Based on the CDR3 plus reference TRBV2 and TRBJ2-3, the full variable domain is EPEVTQTPSHQVTQMGQEVILRCVPISNHLYFYWYRQILGQKVEFLVSFYNNEISEKSEIFDDQFSVERPDGSNFTLKIRSTKLEDSAMYFCASNLLAGFTDTQYFGPGTRLTVL.

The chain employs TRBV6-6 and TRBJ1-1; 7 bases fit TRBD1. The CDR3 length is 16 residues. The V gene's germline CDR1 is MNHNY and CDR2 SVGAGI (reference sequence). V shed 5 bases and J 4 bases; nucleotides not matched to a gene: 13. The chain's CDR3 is CASSRSSVGGITEAFF. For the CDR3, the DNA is TGTGCCAGCAGTCGATCCAGCGTAGGGGGCATCACTGAAGCTTTCTTT.

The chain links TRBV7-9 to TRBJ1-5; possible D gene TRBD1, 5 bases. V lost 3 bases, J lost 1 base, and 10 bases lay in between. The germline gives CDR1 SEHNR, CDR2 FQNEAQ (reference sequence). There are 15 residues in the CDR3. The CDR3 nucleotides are TGTGCCAGCAGCTTCTCATGGGGCAGCAATCAGCCCCAGCATTTT. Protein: CASSFSWGSNQPQHF.

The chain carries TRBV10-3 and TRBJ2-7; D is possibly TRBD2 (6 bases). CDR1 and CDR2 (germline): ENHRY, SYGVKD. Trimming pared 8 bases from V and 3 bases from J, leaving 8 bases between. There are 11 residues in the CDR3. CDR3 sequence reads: CAILSGYEQYF. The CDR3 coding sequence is TGTGCCATCCTTAGCGGCTACGAGCAGTACTTC.

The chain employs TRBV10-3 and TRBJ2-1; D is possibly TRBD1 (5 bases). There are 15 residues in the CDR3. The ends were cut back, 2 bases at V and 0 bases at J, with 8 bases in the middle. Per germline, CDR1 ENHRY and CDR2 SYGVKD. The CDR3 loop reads CAISEGASSYNEQFF. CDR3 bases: TGTGCCATCAGTGAGGGGGCGAGCTCCTACAATGAGCAGTTCTTC.

The CDR3 DNA follows: TGTGCCAGCAGACGACCGGGACTAAACTACGAGCAGTACTTC. The encoded protein is CASRRPGLNYEQYF. This chain links TRBV6-5 with TRBJ2-7; 7 bases match TRBD2. This CDR3 is 14 amino acids long. The V gene end was trimmed by 6 bases and the J gene end by 3 bases; junction bases not matched to a gene: 8. Germline-derived CDR1 and CDR2 are MNHEY and SVGAGI.

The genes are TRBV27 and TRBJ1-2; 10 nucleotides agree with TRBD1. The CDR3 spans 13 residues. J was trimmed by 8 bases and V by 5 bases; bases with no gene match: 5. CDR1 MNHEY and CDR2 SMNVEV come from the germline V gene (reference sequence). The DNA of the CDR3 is TGTGCCAGCAGTCGGGGACAGGGGCGCGGCTACACCTTC. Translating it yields CASSRGQGRGYTF.

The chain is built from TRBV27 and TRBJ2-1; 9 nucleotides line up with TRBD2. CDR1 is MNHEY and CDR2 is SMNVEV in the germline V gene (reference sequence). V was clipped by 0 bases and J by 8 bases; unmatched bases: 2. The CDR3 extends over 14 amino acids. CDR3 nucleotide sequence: TGTGCCAGCAGTTTATCGAAGCGGGAGGATGAGCAGTTCTTC. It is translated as CASSLSKREDEQFF.